The entry below describes one T cell receptor beta chain. The data are from a study of PD-L1 blockade in urothelial cancer. The overall study: Dosed intravenously at 1,200 mg every 3 weeks, atezolizumab was initiated by patients at some point between 2014 and 2016. Median T cell yield from blood was around 140,000.

Patients in the study were battling locally advanced or metastatic urothelial carcinoma. Spike-ins of synthetic TCR analog templates went into each PCR. Generated by immunoSEQ multiplex PCR, the TCRdb table keeps only in-frame clones and is missing some. Among more than 50,000 clones listed, roughly 87% were seen once. This CDR3 region has 14 residues. V lost 5 bases, J lost 1 base, and 3 bases stayed unmatched. CDR1 and CDR2 from the germline V gene are LGHNA and YNFKEQ. This TCR came from a man in his sixties or seventies with urothelial cancer. The source was PBMCs, collected around atezolizumab (anti-PD-L1) treatment. The V gene is TRBV4-2, the J gene TRBJ1-1; 8 nucleotides agree with TRBD1. The CDR3 DNA is TGTGCCAGCAGCTCAGGGGGCTCGAACACTGAAGCTTTCTTT. It translates to CASSSGGSNTEAFF.